This TCR beta chain came from a study of blood T cells in healthy people across ages. The V end lost 5 bases, the J end lost 3 bases, and 5 bases lay between the germline ends. Germline V gene lookup returns CDR1 DFQATT and CDR2 SNEGSKA (reference sequence). This CDR3 is 11 amino acids long. This clonotype occurred many times. Through a sample-barcoded 5' primer and a J-beta primer mix, a second PCR was run for roughly 7 to 12 cycles. Each CDR3 protein gets one entry after TCRdb re-called the 5' RACE reads with MiXCR. The repertoire holds 600,000 or so distinct CDR3 sequences, with around 31% as singletons.

The sequence derives from a woman aged 80 or over in good health. The sequencing input was blood. The rearrangement links TRBV20-1 to TRBJ2-1; D is ambiguous. The CDR3 coding sequence is TGCAGTGCTCTCCTCTACAATGAGCAGTTCTTC. Protein product: CSALLYNEQFF.